What follows is one T cell receptor beta chain and its context. This clonotype showed up just a few times. Its antigen has not been determined. No base quality information exists; no much larger clone differs at one position. These data come from a study of T cells in Graves' hyperthyroidism and ophthalmopathy (dated by TCRdb to the late 2010s). Context from the whole study: Peripheral blood was collected at initial diagnosis, before any treatment. To identify distinguishing TCR V-J signatures, a discovery cohort of 90 to 100 patients was used, comprising 40 to 45 with Graves' ophthalmopathy and some 57 with stable Graves' hyperthyroidism. The paper describes TCR Vbeta CDR3 sequencing of 120 to 150 peripheral blood samples, made up of roughly 45 ophthalmopathy patients, roughly 80 hyperthyroidism patients and approximately 17 progressor patients. An independent validation cohort of around 19 hyperthyroidism patients and about 16 patients who later progressed to ophthalmopathy tested prospective prediction of ophthalmopathy. The 80 to 100 discovery patients were randomly divided into training and test sets at a 7:3 ratio. The study also compared thyroid tissue and blood T-cell repertoires from a handful of Graves' hyperthyroidism patients. Following sampling, methimazole starting at 30 mg daily was given to hyperthyroidism patients, and high-dose intravenous methylprednisolone was given to ophthalmopathy patients. The study at large found these results: Sample size was not statistically predetermined, and blinding of investigators to group allocation was not performed. In validation, the model predicted progression to ophthalmopathy a median of 6.5 months before onset, with roughly 68% sensitivity and 72.22% specificity. A model built on a 13 V-J signature distinguished ophthalmopathy from stable hyperthyroidism, reaching approximately 89% sensitivity and around 81% specificity in cross-validation and 80%/75% in testing. Most expanded thyroid clonotypes (frequency above 0.001) were also detected in blood, a finding suggesting that blood repertoires may reflect thyroid immune responses.

Its CDR3 holds 15 amino acids, cysteine through phenylalanine. The sequence is cut down to CDR3 DNA, 45 bases in frame from base 1. The V end loses 4 bases and the J end loses 0 bases, and a stretch of 10 bases separates them. According to the germline V gene (reference sequence), CDR1 reads SGHNT and CDR2 reads YYREEE. The TCR beta CDR3 regions were amplified from RNA transcripts. The TCR CDR3 was subjected to a first round of RT-PCR using the HTBI primer set and the Qiagen OneStep RT-PCR kit. A second multiplex PCR round built the libraries, followed by size selection and purification. The libraries were sequenced on an Illumina HiSeq2000 using paired-end 100 bp reads. The study's processing was this. Raw data were processed with SOAPnuke, discarding reads with adapters, uncalled bases, mean Phred below 15, or no exact constant-primer or identifier match. COPE v1.2.5 was used to merge high-quality paired reads, and clonotypes were defined as unique nucleotide sequences. MiTCR v1.1 was used to align the clonotypes against IMGT TRBV, TRBD and TRBJ reference segments. The analysis included only V-J combinations with a frequency above 0.0001, which together covered around 99% of the repertoires. A TCS score was defined as the ratio of F50 (clonal expansion) to E x V (chaos), with BLOSUM62-based TCRdist applied between CDR3 peptides within each V-J. Welch's t-statistics and random forest reduced 500 to 550 V-J features to roughly 13, which were used in a naive Bayes classifier (R e1071). The public sequencing data were trimmed at Q25 with fastp and processed into clonotypes with MiXCR by TCRdb, which kept only in-frame beta chains. Each CDR3 protein appears once, grouped with its most common genes and DNA. For this entry, the V and J calls and clone size follow TCRdb and not the study's own pipeline. Within this sample are about 260,000 distinct CDR3 sequences, with 15% to 20% of them counted one time only. About 30% of the sample is taken by the ten largest.

Ophthalmopathy patients had moderately to severely active disease, with a Clinical Activity Score of 3 or more, a NOSPECS grade of 4 or more, and a disease duration of less than 3 months. The study excluded patients with uncontrolled infections, other autoimmune diseases, pregnancy or lactation. Diagnoses were established on the basis of clinical symptoms, serum thyroxine and TRAb, thyroid ultrasound, and orbital computed tomography. PBMCs were separated from 10 ml of fresh peripheral blood using Ficoll-Paque density gradient centrifugation. Total RNA was extracted using Trizol reagent, and RNA quality was assessed on an Agilent 2100 Bioanalyzer.

The receptor's source is a young woman with Graves' ophthalmopathy. The rearranged chain carries TRBV5-4 and TRBJ2-2, with no reliable assignment of the D segment. The sequenced material came from blood. The DNA sequence is TGTGCCAGCAGCGCCGGGCCCCCGAACACCGGGGAGCTGTTTTTT. Its protein product is CASSAGPPNTGELFF.